The clone carrying this T cell receptor beta chain occurred once. This record comes from a study of CD8 T cells in Susac syndrome. An amount of RNA that ranged from about 0.45 to 1 ug was reverse transcribed with random hexamers. It was immunoSEQ multiplex PCR that amplified TCR beta CDR3 across 54 Vbeta and 13 Jbeta. Via MiXCR, TCRdb re-called the immunoSEQ multiplex PCR reads, giving one row per CDR3 protein. Of 200,000 to 250,000 distinct CDR3 sequences in the sample, around 95% were seen once. V lost 3 bases, J lost 2 bases, and 6 bases stayed unmatched. CDR3 length: 15 residues. The germline V gene encodes CDR1 ENHRY and CDR2 SYGVKD.

Sequenced material: CD4+ T cells from PBMCs. The rearrangement joins TRBV10-3 to TRBJ1-1; 7 positions agree with TRBD1. The receptor's source is a human donor with multiple sclerosis. CDR3 DNA: TGTGCCATCAGTGACGGGAACAGGGGAAACACTGAAGCTTTCTTT. It yields the protein CAISDGNRGNTEAFF.